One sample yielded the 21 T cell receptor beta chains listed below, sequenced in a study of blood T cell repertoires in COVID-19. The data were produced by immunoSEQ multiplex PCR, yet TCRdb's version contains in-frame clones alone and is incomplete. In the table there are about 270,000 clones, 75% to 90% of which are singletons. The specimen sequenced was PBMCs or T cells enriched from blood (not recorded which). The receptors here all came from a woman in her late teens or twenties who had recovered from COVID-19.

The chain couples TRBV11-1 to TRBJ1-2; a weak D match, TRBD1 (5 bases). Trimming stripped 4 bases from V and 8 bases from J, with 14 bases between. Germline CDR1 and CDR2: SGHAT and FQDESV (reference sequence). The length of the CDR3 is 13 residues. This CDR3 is CASSSPRVHGYTF. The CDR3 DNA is TGTGCCAGCAGCTCCCCCAGGGTCCACGGCTACACCTTC.

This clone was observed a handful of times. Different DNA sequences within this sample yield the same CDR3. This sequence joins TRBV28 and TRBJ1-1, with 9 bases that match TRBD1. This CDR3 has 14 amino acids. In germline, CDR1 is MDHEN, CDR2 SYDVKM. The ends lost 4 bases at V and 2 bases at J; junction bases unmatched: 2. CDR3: CASSSGQGNTEAFF. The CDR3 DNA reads TGTGCCAGCAGTTCGGGACAGGGTAACACTGAAGCTTTCTTT.

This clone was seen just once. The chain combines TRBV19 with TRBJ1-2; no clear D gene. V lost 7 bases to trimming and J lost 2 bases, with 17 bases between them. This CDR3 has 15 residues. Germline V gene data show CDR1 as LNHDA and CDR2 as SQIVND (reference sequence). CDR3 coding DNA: TGTGCCAGTACGATGGCTCTGACTCCAAACTATGGCTACACCTTC. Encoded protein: CASTMALTPNYGYTF.

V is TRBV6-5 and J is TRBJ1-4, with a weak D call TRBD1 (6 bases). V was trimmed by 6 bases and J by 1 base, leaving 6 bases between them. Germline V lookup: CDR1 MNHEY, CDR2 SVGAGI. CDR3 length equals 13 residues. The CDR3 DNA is TGTGCCAGCAGCAGGGGAACTAATGAAAAACTGTTTTTT. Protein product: CASSRGTNEKLFF.

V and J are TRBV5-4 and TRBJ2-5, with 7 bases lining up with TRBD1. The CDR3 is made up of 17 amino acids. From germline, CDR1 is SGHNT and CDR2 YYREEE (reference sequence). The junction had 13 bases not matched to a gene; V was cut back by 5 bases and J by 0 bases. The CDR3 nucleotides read TGTGCCAGCAGTGGGGCCCGGGACAGAACGTACCAAGAGACCCAGTACTTC. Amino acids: CASSGARDRTYQETQYF.

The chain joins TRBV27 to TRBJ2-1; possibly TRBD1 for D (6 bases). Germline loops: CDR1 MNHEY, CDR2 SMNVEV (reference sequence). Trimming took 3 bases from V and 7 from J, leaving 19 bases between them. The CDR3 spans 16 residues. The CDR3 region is CASSFQQGSRVNEQFF. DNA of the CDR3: TGTGCCAGCAGTTTTCAACAGGGATCGCGGGTTAATGAGCAGTTCTTC.

In DNA form, the CDR3 reads TGTGCCACTAGCCCACCTCCGATTAATTCACCCCTCCACTTT. It codes for CATSPPPINSPLHF. V is TRBV6-5 and J is TRBJ1-6; D gene uncertain. Trimming pared 10 bases from V and 6 bases from J, leaving 16 bases between. The CDR3 runs 14 residues. Germline CDR1 is MNHEY and CDR2 is SVGAGI.

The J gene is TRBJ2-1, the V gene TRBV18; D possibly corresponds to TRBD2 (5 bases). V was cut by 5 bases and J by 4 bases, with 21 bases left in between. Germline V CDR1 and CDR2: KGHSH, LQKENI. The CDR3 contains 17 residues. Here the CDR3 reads CASSNSGLPGYYNEQFF. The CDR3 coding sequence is TGTGCCAGCTCAAATTCTGGACTCCCCGGGTATTACAATGAGCAGTTCTTC.

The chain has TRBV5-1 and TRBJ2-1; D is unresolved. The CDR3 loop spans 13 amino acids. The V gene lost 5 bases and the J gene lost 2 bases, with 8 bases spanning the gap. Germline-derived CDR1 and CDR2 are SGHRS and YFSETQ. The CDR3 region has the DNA TGCGCCAGCAGGGCAACCACCTACAATGAGCAGTTCTTC. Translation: CASRATTYNEQFF.

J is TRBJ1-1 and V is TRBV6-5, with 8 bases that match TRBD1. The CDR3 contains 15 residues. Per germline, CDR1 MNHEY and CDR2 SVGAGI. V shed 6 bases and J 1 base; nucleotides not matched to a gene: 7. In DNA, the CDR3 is TGTGCCAGCAGGTTCAGGGGGCGCGAGAACACTGAAGCTTTCTTT. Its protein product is CASRFRGRENTEAFF.

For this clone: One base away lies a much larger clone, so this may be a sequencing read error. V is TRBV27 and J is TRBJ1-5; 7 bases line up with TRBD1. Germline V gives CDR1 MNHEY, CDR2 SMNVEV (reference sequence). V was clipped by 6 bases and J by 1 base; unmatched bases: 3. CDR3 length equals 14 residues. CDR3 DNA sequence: TGTGCCAGCAGACTGACAGGGAGCAATCAGCCCCAGCATTTT. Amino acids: CASRLTGSNQPQHF.

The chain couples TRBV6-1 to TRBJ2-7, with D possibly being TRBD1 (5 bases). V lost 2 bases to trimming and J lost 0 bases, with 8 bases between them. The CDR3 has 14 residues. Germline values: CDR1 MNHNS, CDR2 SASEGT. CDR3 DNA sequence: TGTGCCAGCAGTGAACAGGGTACCTCCTACGAGCAGTACTTC. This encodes CASSEQGTSYEQYF.

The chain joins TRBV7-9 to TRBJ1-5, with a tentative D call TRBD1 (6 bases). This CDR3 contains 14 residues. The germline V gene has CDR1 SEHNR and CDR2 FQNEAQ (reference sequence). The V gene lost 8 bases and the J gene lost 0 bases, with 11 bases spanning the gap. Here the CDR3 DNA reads TGTGCCAGCTCGGACAGTTTTAGCAATCAGCCCCAGCATTTT. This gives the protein CASSDSFSNQPQHF.

CDR3 sequence reads: CASSEPGSGNTIYF. The DNA of the CDR3 is TGTGCCAGCAGTGAACCGGGCTCTGGAAACACCATATATTTT. The chain joins TRBV6-1 to TRBJ1-3; D is ambiguous. CDR3 length: 14 residues. V lost 2 bases to trimming and J lost 0 bases, with 5 bases between them. The germline CDR1 and CDR2 sequences are MNHNS and SASEGT.

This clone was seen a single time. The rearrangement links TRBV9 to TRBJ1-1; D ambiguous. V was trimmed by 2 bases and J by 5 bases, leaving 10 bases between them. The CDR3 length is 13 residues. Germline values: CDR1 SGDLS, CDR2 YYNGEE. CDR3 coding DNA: TGTGCCAGCAGCGTCAGAGAACAGACTGAAGCTTTCTTT. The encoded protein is CASSVREQTEAFF. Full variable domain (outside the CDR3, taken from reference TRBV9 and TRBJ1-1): DSGVTQTPKHLITATGQRVTLRCSPRSGDLSVYWYQQSLDQGLQFLIQYYNGEERAKGNILERFSAQQFPDLHSELNLSSLELGDSALYFCASSVREQTEAFFGQGTRLTVV.

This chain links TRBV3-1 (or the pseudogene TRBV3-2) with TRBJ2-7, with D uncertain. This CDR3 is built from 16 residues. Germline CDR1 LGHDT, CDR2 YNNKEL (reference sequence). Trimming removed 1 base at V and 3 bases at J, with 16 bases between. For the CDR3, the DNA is TGTGCCAGCAGCCAAGGGGTATTTGTCGGAGACTACGAGCAGTACTTC. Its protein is CASSQGVFVGDYEQYF.

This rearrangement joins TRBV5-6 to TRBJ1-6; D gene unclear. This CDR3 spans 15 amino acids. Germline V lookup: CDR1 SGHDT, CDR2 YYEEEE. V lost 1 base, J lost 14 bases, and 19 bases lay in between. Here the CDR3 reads CASSLTLGSLLTLHF. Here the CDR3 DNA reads TGTGCCAGCAGCTTGACCCTCGGGAGTCTTCTAACCCTCCACTTT.

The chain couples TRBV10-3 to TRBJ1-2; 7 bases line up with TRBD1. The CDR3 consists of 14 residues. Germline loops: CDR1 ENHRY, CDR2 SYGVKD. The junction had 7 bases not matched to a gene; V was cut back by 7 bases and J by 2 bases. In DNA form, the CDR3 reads TGTGCCATCAAAGGGACAGCCGAAAACTATGGCTACACCTTC. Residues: CAIKGTAENYGYTF.

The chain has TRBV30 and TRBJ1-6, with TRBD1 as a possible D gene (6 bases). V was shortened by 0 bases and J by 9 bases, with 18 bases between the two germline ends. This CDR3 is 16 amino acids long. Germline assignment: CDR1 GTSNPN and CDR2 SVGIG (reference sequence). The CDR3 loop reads CAWSVTSGGRGSPLHF. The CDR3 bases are TGTGCCTGGAGTGTTACCTCCGGGGGGCGCGGTTCACCCCTCCACTTT.

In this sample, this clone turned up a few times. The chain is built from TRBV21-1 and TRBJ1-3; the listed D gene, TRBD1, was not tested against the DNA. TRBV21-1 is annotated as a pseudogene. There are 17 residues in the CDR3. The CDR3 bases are TGTGCCAGCAGCAGTACCCTTACAGGGGTGGCTGGAAACACCATATATTTT. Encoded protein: CASSSTLTGVAGNTIYF.

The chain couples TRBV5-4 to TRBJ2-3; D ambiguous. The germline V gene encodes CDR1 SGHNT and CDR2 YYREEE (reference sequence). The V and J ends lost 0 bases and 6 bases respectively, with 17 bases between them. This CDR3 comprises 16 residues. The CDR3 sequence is CASSLGTASSADTQYF. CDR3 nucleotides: TGTGCCAGCAGCTTGGGAACAGCCAGCTCTGCCGATACGCAGTATTTT.